Sequencing of this TCR beta chain was carried out in a study of cytomegalovirus exposure and HLA in healthy donors (dated by TCRdb to about 2017). Study-wide context: An earlier analysis of some 600 of the donors reported about 300 Gb of sequence data and 117 million unique TCR beta sequences obtained from approximately 180 million T cells. On average, 235,054 unique TCR beta nucleotide sequences were sequenced per donor among a few hundred genotyped donors of the cohort, with roughly 18% of those sequences being non-productive. The number of donors typed differed by locus, with about 629-640 for A, B, C, DRB1 and DQB1, roughly 520 for DQA1, about 610 for DPA1, and over 400 for DPB1. An earlier analysis of more than 450 of the donors used high-throughput TCR beta sequencing to judge whether each TCR beta V gene segment behaved as functional or pseudogenic. A handful of DR-DQ haplotypes were handled as single units for association and clustering because linkage in the cohort was strong. A later genetic analysis took genome-wide SNP genotypes for about 60% of the roughly 670 donors and used that subset as a discovery cohort. A later analysis re-examined previously published TCR beta repertoires from more than 600 donors and added high-resolution HLA genotyping to investigate patterns of TCR occurrence. The study combined high-throughput TCR immunosequencing, statistical association of individual TCRs with disease status, and machine learning to predict cytomegalovirus infection status. All discovery cohort repertoires had been generated on a single sequencing platform. The study aimed to test whether cataloging public T cell receptors could reveal signatures of past pathogen exposure. The later analysis used no new phenotypic data to find candidate immune exposures, relying instead on TCR beta sequences and their occurrence across donors. Of the approximately 370 genotyped donors, 65% to 90% were placed in the genetic ancestry cluster associated with self-reported Caucasian donors. Donor age, sex, ethnicity and CMV serostatus were compiled alongside the repertoire data. Approximately 310 gigabases of sequencing data and tens of millions of unique TCR sequences were included in an early release covering roughly 700 HLA-typed donors. Class I and class II HLA loci were covered by the typing at four-digit resolution. Using immunosequencing, the study profiled T cell repertoires from roughly 650 subjects and related those repertoires to cytomegalovirus serostatus. In addition to the first cohort of about 650 subjects, a separate validation cohort of 120 different subjects was used.

Comments on this clone: Its antigen has not been determined. Base qualities are not recorded, but no much larger clone differs from it by a single base.

Library preparation employed the immunoSEQ multiplex PCR assay. A mixture of 60 forward primers for TCR Vbeta segments and 13 reverse primers for TCR Jbeta segments was used in the multiplex PCR. The CDR3 region of rearranged TCR beta genes was amplified from genomic DNA with a multiplex PCR assay. The amplified TCR beta libraries were sequenced on the Illumina HiSeq System as 87-base-pair reads. In the paper's pipeline: A later analysis tallied 75 million to 85 million unique TCR beta chains across the 666 repertoires, and 10 million to 11 million of those chains were shared by two or more donors. Raw reads were error-corrected and collapsed into unique sequences with a nearest-neighbor algorithm that merged closely related sequences to remove PCR and sequencing errors. CDR3 sequences were aligned to IMGT reference sequences to assign V, D and J gene segments. For a sequence to be retained, a match of at least six nucleotides was required to both a V gene segment and a J gene segment. Rearrangements were classified as productive when the CDR3 lacked stop codons and remained in frame with V and J, and all other rearrangements were classified as non-productive. Following IMGT convention, CDR3 was defined as the stretch from the second conserved V-encoded cysteine up to the conserved J-encoded phenylalanine. In an earlier analysis of roughly 610 of the donors, sequences lacking an unambiguous match to a single V gene segment were excluded. An earlier analysis of some 500 of the donors classified V segments as functional when productive rearrangements were above 56.7% and as segregating when the standard deviation between donors was above 5%. A statistical classification framework was developed to diagnose cytomegalovirus status using the catalog of TCR beta chain sequences. In a later analysis, V and J genes were assigned by comparing TCR nucleotide sequences against IMGT/GENE-DB human TR gene sequences. The TCRdist pipeline was used in a later analysis to assign CDR3 sequences and most-parsimonious VDJ recombination scenarios. A later analysis defined each TCR beta chain by its CDR3 amino acid sequence plus V-gene family, and excluded reads lacking a unique V-gene family. To address suspected cross-contamination and a sequencing artifact, a later analysis removed several hundred highly shared, low-generation-probability nucleotide sequences. In a later analysis, a clonal expansion index was calculated for each public chain from normalized within-repertoire ranks of inferred template counts. Generation probabilities in a later analysis came from a VDJ recombination model fitted to out-of-frame rearrangements, and those results were checked against IGoR. In a later analysis, TCR-TCR, TCR-HLA and TCR-CMV co-occurrence was scored with hypergeometric tests, and a repertoire-size bias correction was applied to TCR pairs. In a later analysis, false discovery rates were estimated by permuting HLA or CMV assignments 20 times. In a later analysis, co-occurring TCRs were grouped with DBSCAN, and TCRdist sequence similarity was added when clustering was performed within HLA-allele-positive subsets. Repertoires with fewer than 30,000 or more than 120,000 public chains were left out of co-occurrence clustering, as were four to six repertoires with anomalous nucleotide sharing. The clones in this table, taken by TCRdb from immuneACCESS, are in-frame only. Not every clone is retained; where verified, under half of the shortfall comes from an unresolved V gene, and the cause of the rest is unknown. V and J calls and clone size are given by that table; D and trimming were obtained from the DNA. The sample table records over 80,000 clones; roughly three quarters of these occur just once. The top ten clones comprise more than 2.5% of the sample.

On the study overall, not on this receptor specifically: The presence/absence analyses assumed that sequencing depth was roughly uniform across donors, and that assumption may not be true. Because HLA typing was unavailable for some donors at each locus, only the typed subset was used in association tests. In this cohort, only TCR beta chains were sequenced, and detectable features were limited by the absence of alpha or paired-chain data. It was suggested by the authors that the approach could potentially be generalized to other disease states and immunological phenotypes. An earlier analysis of around 600 of the donors showed that most TCR beta V segments appeared in productive rearrangements either about 87% or about 30% of the time, which broadly matched IMGT annotations. Because counts were too low, 15 to 20 rarely observed V segments, including chromosome 9 orphons, were left out of the earlier analysis of a few hundred of the donors. For the cohort, immune exposure information was limited to CMV serostatus. Three of the identified cytomegalovirus-associated TCR beta chains were confirmed in vitro to be specific for cytomegalovirus antigens. In the study, 150 to 200 TCR beta chains were listed as associated with cytomegalovirus. According to a later genetic analysis, donors in an Asian-associated ancestry cluster had fewer N-insertions in productive TCRs than the approximately 700-donor mean. A later genetic analysis associated a missense DCLRE1C variant with V-gene and J-gene trimming of TCR beta chains, and an independent cohort replicated the association. A further reported finding was that TCR beta sequences accurately predicted the HLA-A and HLA-B alleles for most subjects in the first cohort. In a later analysis, most CMV-associated TCR beta chains were found to appear HLA-restricted, with HLA associations seemingly driven largely by CMV exposure. While some public TCRs were present in many individuals, most TCR sequences turned up only very rarely across donors. When HLA alleles, especially DR and DQ, strongly co-occurred, TCR associations were difficult to assign to individual alleles. In a later analysis, TCR association rates were found to vary across HLA loci, with the most associated TCRs seen for DRB1 alleles and the fewest for HLA-C alleles. A later analysis reported that several top co-occurrence clusters appeared linked to parvovirus B19, influenza, CMV and Epstein-Barr virus. Specific HLA alleles were associated with some 15,000 TCR beta sequences at a false discovery rate of 0.05 in a later analysis. Correlated functional status among segregating V segments might be attributable to linkage disequilibrium, but an unknown experimental factor could not be ruled out. Cytomegalovirus status was reported to be diagnosed by the classifier with high specificity and sensitivity in both the original and validation cohorts. The 87-base-pair reads could not distinguish some IMGT-functional V segments, including TRBV6-2 and TRBV6-3, so those segments were excluded. In a later analysis, HLA-associated TCR beta chains showed more clonal expansion and lower generation probabilities than non-associated chains that were equally common. A cluster of highly shared sequence variants was judged likely to be a technical artifact of the sequencing pipeline.

Counted from cysteine to phenylalanine, this CDR3 has 16 amino acids. The entry retains the CDR3 DNA only, 48 bases that are in frame from base 1. The cohort was made up of hundreds of healthy bone marrow donors. Cohort members were all nominally healthy when sampled, although unrecorded immune exposures were likely present. The donor tested CMV seronegative, placing the donor among the approximately 400 seronegative members of the cohort. Each donor provided a peripheral blood sample, and peripheral blood mononuclear cells were used for TCR beta sequencing. The Qiagen DNeasy Blood Extraction Kit was used to extract genomic DNA from the blood cell samples.

The chain was built from TRBV21-1 and TRBJ1-5; TRBD1 is taken as the D call from the table, unchecked against the DNA. TRBV21-1 is assigned pseudogene status. Source material: PBMCs. This receptor was taken from a man aged 40-49 years in good health and CMV-seronegative. The CDR3 here reads CASSKKRDRGNQPQHF. The DNA sequence reads TGTGCCAGCAGCAAAAAACGAGACAGGGGAAATCAGCCCCAGCATTTT.